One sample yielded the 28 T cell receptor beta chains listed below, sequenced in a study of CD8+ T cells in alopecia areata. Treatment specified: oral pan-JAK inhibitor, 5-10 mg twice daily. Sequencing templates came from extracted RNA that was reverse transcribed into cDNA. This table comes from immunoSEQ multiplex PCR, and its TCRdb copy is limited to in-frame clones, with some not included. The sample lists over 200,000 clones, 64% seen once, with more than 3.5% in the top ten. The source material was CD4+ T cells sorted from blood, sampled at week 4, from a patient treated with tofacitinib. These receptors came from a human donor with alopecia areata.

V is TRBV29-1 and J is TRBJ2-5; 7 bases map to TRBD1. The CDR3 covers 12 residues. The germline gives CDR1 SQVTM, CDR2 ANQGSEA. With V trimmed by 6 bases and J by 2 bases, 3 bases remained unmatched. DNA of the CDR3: TGCAGCGTCCCGGGACAGCAAGAGACCCAGTACTTC. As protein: CSVPGQQETQYF.

The CDR3 nucleotides are TGTGCCAGCAGCTTAGCCTTATACGAGCAGTACTTC. This translates into CASSLALYEQYF. This chain joins TRBV7-9 and TRBJ2-7; no clear D. Trimming removed 0 bases at V and 4 bases at J, with 4 bases between. Germline V gives CDR1 SEHNR, CDR2 FQNEAQ (reference sequence). The CDR3 covers 12 residues.

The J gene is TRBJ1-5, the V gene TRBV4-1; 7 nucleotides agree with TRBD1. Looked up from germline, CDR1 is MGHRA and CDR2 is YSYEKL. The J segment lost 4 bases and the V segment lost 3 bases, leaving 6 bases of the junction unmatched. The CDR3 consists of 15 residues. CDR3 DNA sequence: TGCGCCAGCAGCCAGCGCGGGACAGTTAATCAGCCCCAGCATTTT. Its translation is CASSQRGTVNQPQHF.

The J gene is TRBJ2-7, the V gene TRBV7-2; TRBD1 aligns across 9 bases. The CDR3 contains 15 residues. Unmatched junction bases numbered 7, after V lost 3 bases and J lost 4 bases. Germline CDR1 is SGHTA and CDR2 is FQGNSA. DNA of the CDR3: TGTGCCAGCAGCTTCACCGGGACAGGGCAATACGAGCAGTACTTC. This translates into CASSFTGTGQYEQYF.

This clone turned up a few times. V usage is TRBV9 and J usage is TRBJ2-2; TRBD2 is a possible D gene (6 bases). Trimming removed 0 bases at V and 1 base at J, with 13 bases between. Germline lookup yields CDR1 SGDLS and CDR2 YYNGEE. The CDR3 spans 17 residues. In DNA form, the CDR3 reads TGTGCCAGCAGCGTAGGGAGCAGCGGGTGGAACACCGGGGAGCTGTTTTTT. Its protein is CASSVGSSGWNTGELFF.

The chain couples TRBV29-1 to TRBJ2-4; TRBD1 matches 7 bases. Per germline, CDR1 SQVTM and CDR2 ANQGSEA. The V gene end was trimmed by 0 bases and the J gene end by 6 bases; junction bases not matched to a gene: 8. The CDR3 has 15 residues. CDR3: CSVEELEGAGNIQYF. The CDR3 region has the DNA TGCAGCGTTGAAGAACTTGAGGGGGCGGGAAACATTCAGTACTTC.

The CDR3: CATSTRQGRNYGYTF. Written as DNA, the CDR3 is TGTGCCACCAGCACTCGACAGGGGAGGAACTATGGCTACACCTTC. V gene TRBV15 combines with J gene TRBJ1-2; 8 bases line up with TRBD1. CDR1 LNHNV and CDR2 YYDKDF come from the germline V gene (reference sequence). The CDR3 contains 15 residues. V was pared by 4 bases and J by 2 bases, with 6 bases of the junction left unmatched.

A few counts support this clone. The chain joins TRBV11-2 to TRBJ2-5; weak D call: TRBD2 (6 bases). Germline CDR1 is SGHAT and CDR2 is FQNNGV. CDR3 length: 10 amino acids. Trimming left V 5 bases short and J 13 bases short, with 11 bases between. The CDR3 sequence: CASSAGLAYF. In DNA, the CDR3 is TGTGCCAGCAGCGCGGGGCTGGCGTACTTC. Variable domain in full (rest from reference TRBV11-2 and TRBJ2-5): EAGVAQSPRYKIIEKRQSVAFWCNPISGHATLYWYQQILGQGPKLLIQFQNNGVVDDSQLPKDRFSAERLKGVDSTLKIQPAKLEDSAVYLCASSAGLAYFGPGTRLLVL.

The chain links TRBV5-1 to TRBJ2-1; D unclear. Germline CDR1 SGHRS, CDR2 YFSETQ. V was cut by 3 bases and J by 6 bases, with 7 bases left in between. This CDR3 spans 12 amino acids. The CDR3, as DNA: TGCGCCAGCAGCTCTGACCGCAATGAGCAGTTCTTC. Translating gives CASSSDRNEQFF.

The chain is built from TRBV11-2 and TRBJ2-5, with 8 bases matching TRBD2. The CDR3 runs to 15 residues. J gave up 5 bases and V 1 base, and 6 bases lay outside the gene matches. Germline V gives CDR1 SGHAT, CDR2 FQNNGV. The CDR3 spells CASSLVAGGQETQYF. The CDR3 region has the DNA TGTGCCAGCAGCTTAGTCGCGGGGGGTCAGGAGACCCAGTACTTC. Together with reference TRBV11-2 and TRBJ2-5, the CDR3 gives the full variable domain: EAGVAQSPRYKIIEKRQSVAFWCNPISGHATLYWYQQILGQGPKLLIQFQNNGVVDDSQLPKDRFSAERLKGVDSTLKIQPAKLEDSAVYLCASSLVAGGQETQYFGPGTRLLVL.

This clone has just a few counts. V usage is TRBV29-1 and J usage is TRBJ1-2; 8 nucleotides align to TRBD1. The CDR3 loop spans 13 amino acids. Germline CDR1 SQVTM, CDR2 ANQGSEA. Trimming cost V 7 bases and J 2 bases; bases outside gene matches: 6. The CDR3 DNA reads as TGCAGCGCAGGACAGGGAAGGAACTATGGCTACACCTTC. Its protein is CSAGQGRNYGYTF.

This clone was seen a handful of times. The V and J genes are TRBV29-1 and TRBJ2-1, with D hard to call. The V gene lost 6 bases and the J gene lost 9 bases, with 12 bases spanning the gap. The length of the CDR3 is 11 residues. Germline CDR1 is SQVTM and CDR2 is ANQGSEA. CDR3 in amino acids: CSVTSPSEQFF. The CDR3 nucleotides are TGCAGCGTCACCTCCCCGAGTGAGCAGTTCTTC.

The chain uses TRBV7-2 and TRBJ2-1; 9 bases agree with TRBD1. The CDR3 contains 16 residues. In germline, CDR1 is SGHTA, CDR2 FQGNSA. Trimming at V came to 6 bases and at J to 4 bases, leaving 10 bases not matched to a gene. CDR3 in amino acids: CASRELQGAGYNEQFF. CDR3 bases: TGTGCCAGCAGGGAGCTACAGGGGGCTGGATACAATGAGCAGTTCTTC.

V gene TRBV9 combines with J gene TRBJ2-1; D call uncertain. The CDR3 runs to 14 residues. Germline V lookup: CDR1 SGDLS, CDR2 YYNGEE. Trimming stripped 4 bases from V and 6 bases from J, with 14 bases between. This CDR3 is CASSPGWVLNEQFF. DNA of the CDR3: TGTGCCAGCAGCCCCGGTTGGGTACTCAATGAGCAGTTCTTC.

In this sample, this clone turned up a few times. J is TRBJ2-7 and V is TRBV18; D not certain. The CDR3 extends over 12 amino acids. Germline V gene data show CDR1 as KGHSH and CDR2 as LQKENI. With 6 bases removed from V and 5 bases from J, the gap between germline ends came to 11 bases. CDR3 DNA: TGTGCCAGCTCCCCCGCAAGGGACGAGCAGTACTTC. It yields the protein CASSPARDEQYF.

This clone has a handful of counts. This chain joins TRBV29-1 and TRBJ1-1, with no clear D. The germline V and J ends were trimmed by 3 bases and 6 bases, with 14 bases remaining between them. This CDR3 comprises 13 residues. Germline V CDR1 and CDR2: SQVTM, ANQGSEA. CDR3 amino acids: CSVDRVIVSEAFF. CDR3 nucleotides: TGCAGCGTTGATAGGGTGATTGTCTCTGAAGCTTTCTTT.

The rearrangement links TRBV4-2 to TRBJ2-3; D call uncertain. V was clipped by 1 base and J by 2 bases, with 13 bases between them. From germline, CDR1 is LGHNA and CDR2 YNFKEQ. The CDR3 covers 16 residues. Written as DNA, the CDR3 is TGTGCCAGCAGCCAAGTCGTAGGCTCGTACACAGATACGCAGTATTTT. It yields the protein CASSQVVGSYTDTQYF.

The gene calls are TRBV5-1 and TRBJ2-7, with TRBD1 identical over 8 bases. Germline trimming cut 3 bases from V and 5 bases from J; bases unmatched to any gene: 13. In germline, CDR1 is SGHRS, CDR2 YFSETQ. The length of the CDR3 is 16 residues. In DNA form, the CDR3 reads TGCGCCAGCAGCTCCACCGGTCACAGGGGGTTCGACGAGCAGTACTTC. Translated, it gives CASSSTGHRGFDEQYF.

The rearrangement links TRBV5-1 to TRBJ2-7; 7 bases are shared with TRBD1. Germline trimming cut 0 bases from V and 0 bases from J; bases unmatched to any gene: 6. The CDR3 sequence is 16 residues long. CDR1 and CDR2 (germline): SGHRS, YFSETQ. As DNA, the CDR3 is TGCGCCAGCAGCTTGGAGGGGACAGATAGCTCCTACGAGCAGTACTTC. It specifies CASSLEGTDSSYEQYF. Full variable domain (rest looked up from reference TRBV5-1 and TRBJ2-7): KAGVTQTPRYLIKTRGQQVTLSCSPISGHRSVSWYQQTPGQGLQFLFEYFSETQRNKGNFPGRFSGRQFSNSRSEMNVSTLELGDSALYLCASSLEGTDSSYEQYFGPGTRLTVT.

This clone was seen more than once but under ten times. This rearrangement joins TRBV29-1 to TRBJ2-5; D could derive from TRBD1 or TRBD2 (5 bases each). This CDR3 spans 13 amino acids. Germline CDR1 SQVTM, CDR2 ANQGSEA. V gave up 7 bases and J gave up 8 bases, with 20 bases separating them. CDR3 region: CSDRRGDGSTQYF. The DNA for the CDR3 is TGCAGCGACCGAAGAGGGGACGGCAGTACCCAGTACTTC.

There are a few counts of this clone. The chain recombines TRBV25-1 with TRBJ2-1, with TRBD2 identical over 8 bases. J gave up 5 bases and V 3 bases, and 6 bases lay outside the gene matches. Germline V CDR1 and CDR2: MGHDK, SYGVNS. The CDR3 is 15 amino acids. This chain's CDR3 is CASSEWAGGNNEQFF. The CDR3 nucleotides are TGTGCCAGCAGTGAGTGGGCGGGGGGCAACAATGAGCAGTTCTTC.

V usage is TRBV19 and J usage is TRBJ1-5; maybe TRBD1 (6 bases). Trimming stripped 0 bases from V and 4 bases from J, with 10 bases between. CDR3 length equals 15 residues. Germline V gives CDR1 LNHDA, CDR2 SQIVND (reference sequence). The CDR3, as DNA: TGTGCCAGTAGTATAGACAGGGGTGTTAATCAGCCCCAGCATTTT. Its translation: CASSIDRGVNQPQHF.

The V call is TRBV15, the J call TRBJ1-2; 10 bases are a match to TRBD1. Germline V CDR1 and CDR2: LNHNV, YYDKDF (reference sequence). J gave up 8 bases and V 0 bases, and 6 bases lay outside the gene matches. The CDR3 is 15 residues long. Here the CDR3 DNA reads TGTGCCACCAGCAGAGATCCTTGGACAGGGGGAGGCTACACCTTC. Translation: CATSRDPWTGGGYTF.

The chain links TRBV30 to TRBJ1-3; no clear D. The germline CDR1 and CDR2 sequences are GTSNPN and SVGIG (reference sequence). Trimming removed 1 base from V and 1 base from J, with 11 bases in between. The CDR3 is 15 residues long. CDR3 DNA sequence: TGTGCCTGGAGTGCCCTAGCTGAATCTGGAAACACCATATATTTT. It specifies CAWSALAESGNTIYF. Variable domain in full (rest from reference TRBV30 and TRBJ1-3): SQTIHQWPATLVQPVGSPLSLECTVEGTSNPNLYWYRQAAGRGLQLLFYSVGIGQISSEVPQNLSASRPQDRQFILSSKKLLLSDSGFYLCAWSALAESGNTIYFGEGSWLTVV.

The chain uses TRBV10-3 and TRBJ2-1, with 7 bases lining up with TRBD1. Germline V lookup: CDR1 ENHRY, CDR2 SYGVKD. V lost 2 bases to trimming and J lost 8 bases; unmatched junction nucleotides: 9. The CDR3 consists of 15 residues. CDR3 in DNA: TGTGCCATCAGTGAGCCCTCGACAGGGTGGGATGAGCAGTTCTTC. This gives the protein CAISEPSTGWDEQFF.

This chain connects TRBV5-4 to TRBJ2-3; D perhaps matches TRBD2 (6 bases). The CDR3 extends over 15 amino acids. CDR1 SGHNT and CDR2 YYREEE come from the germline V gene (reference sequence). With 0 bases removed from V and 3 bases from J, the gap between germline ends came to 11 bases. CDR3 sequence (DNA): TGTGCCAGCAGCTTGGGAAGTGGAGGGACAGATACGCAGTATTTT. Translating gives CASSLGSGGTDTQYF.

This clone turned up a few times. CDR3 bases: TGTGCCAGCAGCCTCGGCGTACTAGCGGGGGGCTCCTACGAGCAGTACTTC. Protein: CASSLGVLAGGSYEQYF. This sequence joins TRBV14 and TRBJ2-7; 12 bases agree with TRBD2. CDR3 size: 17 residues. The germline CDR1 and CDR2 sequences are SGHDN and FVKESK. V shed 4 bases and J 0 bases; nucleotides not matched to a gene: 7.

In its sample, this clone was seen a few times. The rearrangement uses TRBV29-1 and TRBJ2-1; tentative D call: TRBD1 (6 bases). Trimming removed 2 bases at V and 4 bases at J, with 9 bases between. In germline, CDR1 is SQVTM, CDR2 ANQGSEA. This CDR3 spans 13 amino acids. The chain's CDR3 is CSVEQGQYNEQFF. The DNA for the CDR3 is TGCAGCGTTGAACAGGGGCAGTACAATGAGCAGTTCTTC.